The 29 T cell receptor beta chains presented below share a single source sample, sequenced in a study of patients and donors after allogeneic stem cell transplantation. Each CDR3 protein gets one entry after TCRdb re-called the RT-PCR reads with MiXCR. The table lists a few thousand distinct CDR3 sequences, roughly 4.2% of them singletons, with around a third in the top ten. The specimen was blood, either unsorted or a sorted T cell fraction (not recorded which). Receptors originate from a human donor who was either an allogeneic HSCT recipient or a stem cell or donor lymphocyte infusion donor (not recorded which). It is not recorded whose cells these are; they may come from a transplant donor.

This clonotype was detected ten times or more. The chain couples TRBV10-3 to TRBJ2-5, with 7 bases identical to TRBD2. After removal of 6 bases from V and 0 bases from J, the junction contained 4 bases not matched to a gene. In germline, CDR1 is ENHRY, CDR2 SYGVKD. CDR3 length equals 14 residues. The CDR3: CAIRASGDQETQYF. The DNA for the CDR3 is TGTGCCATCAGGGCTAGCGGCGACCAAGAGACCCAGTACTTC.

The chain combines TRBV5-4 with TRBJ2-7; 10 nucleotides match TRBD1. CDR3 length: 13 amino acids. Trimming at V came to 3 bases and at J to 6 bases, leaving 3 bases not matched to a gene. Per the germline V gene, CDR1 is SGHNT and CDR2 is YYREEE (reference sequence). The CDR3 reads CASSSDRGREQYF. The CDR3 coding sequence is TGTGCCAGCAGCTCAGACAGGGGGCGCGAGCAGTACTTC.

This chain uses TRBV12-3 or TRBV12-4 with TRBJ2-7, with D perhaps being TRBD1 or TRBD2 (5 bases each). The CDR3 runs 14 residues. The V and J ends lost 2 bases and 3 bases respectively, with 11 bases between them. The CDR3 DNA follows: TGTGCCAGCAGTTTACTATCAGGGAGCTACGAGCAGTACTTC. Protein sequence: CASSLLSGSYEQYF.

By proportion, this clonotype is medium-sized. The chain has TRBV6-5 and TRBJ1-3; D gene unclear. The germline V gene encodes CDR1 MNHEY and CDR2 SVGAGI. This CDR3 has 14 residues. Trimming took off 2 bases at V and 2 bases at J, with 7 bases between the two ends. The CDR3 protein is CASSYGGTGNTIYF. CDR3 DNA sequence: TGTGCCAGCAGTTACGGAGGCACTGGAAACACCATATATTTT.

This clonotype has ten or more counts. The chain is built from TRBV6-5 and TRBJ2-2; 7 nucleotides match TRBD1. Per germline, CDR1 MNHEY and CDR2 SVGAGI. This CDR3 is built from 15 residues. V was clipped by 5 bases and J by 4 bases; unmatched bases: 7. The CDR3 nucleotides read TGTGCCAGCAGTCTGGGACAGTGGTTCACCGGGGAGCTGTTTTTT. Residues: CASSLGQWFTGELFF.

This clonotype came up many times. The gene calls are TRBV5-1 and TRBJ2-1; 13 positions match TRBD2. The CDR3 runs to 18 residues. The trim removed 2 bases at V and 7 bases at J, leaving 12 bases unmatched. The germline V gene encodes CDR1 SGHRS and CDR2 YFSETQ. The DNA for the CDR3 is TGCGCCAGCAGCTTAGTTGTTACTAGCGGGAGGGCCTCAAATGAGCAGTTCTTC. It yields the protein CASSLVVTSGRASNEQFF.

This clonotype showed up many times. One end of the junction is discordant with germline, which a read error may explain. The chain carries TRBV20-1 and TRBJ2-2; TRBD2 aligns across 9 bases. Germline CDR1 reads DFQATT; CDR2 reads SNEGSKA (reference sequence). CDR3 length: 16 residues. CDR3 protein: CSARAWSGRNPGELFF. The DNA for the CDR3 is TGCAGTGCTAGAGCGTGGAGCGGGAGGAACCCCGGGGAGCTGTTTTTT.

There are many counts of this clonotype. The chain carries TRBV24-1 and TRBJ2-7; 10 bases are a match to TRBD1. Unmatched junction bases numbered 16, after V lost 7 bases and J lost 5 bases. There are 17 residues in the CDR3. Germline lookup yields CDR1 KGHDR and CDR2 SFDVKD. The CDR3 DNA reads as TGTGCCACCAGGATAAACCGATCAGGGACAGGGGAGAACGAGCAGTACTTC. Translation: CATRINRSGTGENEQYF.

This clonotype was recorded many times. The chain is built from TRBV25-1 and TRBJ1-2; no clear D. The CDR3 loop spans 15 amino acids. Trimming removed 5 bases from V and 8 bases from J, with 21 bases in between. Per germline, CDR1 MGHDK and CDR2 SYGVNS. The CDR3 spells CASSQPAGPPGGYTF. In nucleotides, the CDR3 is TGTGCCAGCAGTCAGCCAGCCGGGCCACCCGGCGGCTACACCTTC.

This clonotype was detected ten times or more. The chain joins TRBV6-6 to TRBJ2-7; D call uncertain. Trimming removed 6 bases at V and 8 bases at J, with 23 bases between. The CDR3 totals 15 residues. The germline V gene encodes CDR1 MNHNY and CDR2 SVGAGI (reference sequence). This CDR3 is CASRPDPIKAYKQYF. CDR3 in DNA: TGTGCCAGCAGACCCGACCCGATAAAGGCTTACAAGCAGTACTTC.

This clonotype was found many times. In nucleotides, the CDR3 is TGTGCCACCAGAGACAGGGCTAGCAATCAGCCCCAGCATTTT. Amino acid sequence: CATRDRASNQPQHF. The genes are TRBV2 and TRBJ1-5; 7 bases match TRBD1. The CDR3 runs to 14 residues. Per germline, CDR1 SNHLY and CDR2 FYNNEI. V shed 10 bases and J 0 bases; nucleotides not matched to a gene: 6.

The chain carries TRBV9 and TRBJ2-6, with 9 bases aligning to TRBD1. The germline V gene has CDR1 SGDLS and CDR2 YYNGEE. The CDR3 has 21 residues. J was trimmed by 2 bases and V by 2 bases; bases with no gene match: 17. The CDR3 spells CASSVGHTGGRENTGANVLTF. The CDR3 region has the DNA TGTGCCAGCAGCGTGGGGCATACAGGGGGCAGGGAAAATACTGGGGCCAACGTCCTGACTTTC.

This clonotype was observed at least ten times. The chain joins TRBV7-9 to TRBJ1-1; D is unclear. Germline CDR1 and CDR2: SEHNR and FQNEAQ (reference sequence). The CDR3 sequence is 14 residues long. Between the trimmed V and J ends, which lost 3 bases and 0 bases, there was a span of 8 bases. CDR3 sequence (DNA): TGTGCCAGCAGCTTCCAGACGGTGAACACTGAAGCTTTCTTT. Its protein is CASSFQTVNTEAFF.

Ten or more counts support this clonotype. This chain joins TRBV20-1 and TRBJ2-7; the D gene is possibly TRBD2 (6 bases). The CDR3 is 15 amino acids. Germline-derived CDR1 and CDR2 are DFQATT and SNEGSKA (reference sequence). V shed 6 bases and J shed 0 bases, with 18 bases lying between them. The CDR3 DNA sequence: TGCAGTGCCGTGCCGGAGACTAGTAACTCCTACGAGCAGTACTTC. This codes for CSAVPETSNSYEQYF.

Relative to its sample, this clonotype is medium-sized. V is TRBV9 and J is TRBJ2-7; 9 bases are shared with TRBD2. Germline V gives CDR1 SGDLS, CDR2 YYNGEE. Trimming removed 1 base from V and 4 bases from J; junction bases left unmatched: 6. CDR3 length: 15 residues. The CDR3, as DNA: TGTGCCAGCAGCGTAAGTAGCGGGAGTACATACGAGCAGTACTTC. Encoded protein: CASSVSSGSTYEQYF. Full variable domain (remainder filled in from reference TRBV9 and TRBJ2-7): DSGVTQTPKHLITATGQRVTLRCSPRSGDLSVYWYQQSLDQGLQFLIQYYNGEERAKGNILERFSAQQFPDLHSELNLSSLELGDSALYFCASSVSSGSTYEQYFGPGTRLTVT.

At least ten counts were recorded for this clonotype. The chain joins TRBV11-2 to TRBJ2-7; 11 nucleotides agree with TRBD1. This CDR3 is 14 amino acids long. After removal of 6 bases from V and 3 bases from J, the junction contained 4 bases not matched to a gene. Germline lookup yields CDR1 SGHAT and CDR2 FQNNGV. The CDR3 DNA reads TGTGCCAGCAGTCCCGGGACAGGGGGCTACGAGCAGTACTTC. It specifies CASSPGTGGYEQYF.

This clonotype has at least ten counts. The rearrangement joins TRBV5-1 to TRBJ2-3, with 9 bases lining up with TRBD2. The V segment lost 1 base and the J segment 3 bases; nucleotides outside the gene matches: 6. Germline loops: CDR1 SGHRS, CDR2 YFSETQ. CDR3 size: 16 residues. The CDR3 loop reads CASSLRAGGPTDTQYF. The CDR3 DNA reads TGCGCCAGCAGCTTGCGGGCGGGAGGGCCGACAGATACGCAGTATTTT. Drawing the rest from reference TRBV5-1 and TRBJ2-3, the complete variable domain is KAGVTQTPRYLIKTRGQQVTLSCSPISGHRSVSWYQQTPGQGLQFLFEYFSETQRNKGNFPGRFSGRQFSNSRSEMNVSTLELGDSALYLCASSLRAGGPTDTQYFGPGTRLTVL.

In its sample, this clonotype was seen many times. The V and J genes are TRBV9 and TRBJ2-7, with 7 bases that match TRBD1. The germline V gene has CDR1 SGDLS and CDR2 YYNGEE. The CDR3 is 15 amino acids. Trimming removed 0 bases from V and 3 bases from J; junction bases left unmatched: 6. The CDR3 loop is CASSVGQGPLYEQYF. CDR3 nucleotides: TGTGCCAGCAGCGTAGGACAGGGCCCCCTCTACGAGCAGTACTTC.

By share of the sample, this clonotype is medium-sized (0.01 to 0.1%). J is TRBJ1-1 and V is TRBV27, with 9 bases matching TRBD1. CDR1 is MNHEY and CDR2 is SMNVEV in the germline V gene (reference sequence). Trimming cost V 5 bases and J 0 bases; bases outside gene matches: 13. The CDR3 is 18 amino acids. The CDR3 loop reads CASSPPPWDRVMNTEAFF. The CDR3 DNA reads as TGTGCCAGCAGTCCGCCTCCGTGGGACAGGGTTATGAACACTGAAGCTTTCTTT.

In this sample, this clonotype turned up many times. This sequence joins TRBV18 and TRBJ1-3, with 9 positions matching TRBD1. The CDR3 covers 17 residues. The germline V gene has CDR1 KGHSH and CDR2 LQKENI. V was pared by 6 bases and J by 2 bases, with 11 bases of the junction left unmatched. The CDR3 is CASSYTWGQGTGNTIYF. In nucleotides, the CDR3 is TGTGCCAGCTCCTACACCTGGGGACAGGGCACTGGAAACACCATATATTTT.

This clonotype came up many times. The rearrangement uses TRBV7-9 and TRBJ1-2, with 7 nucleotides matching TRBD1. V trimming: 4 bases; J trimming: 6 bases; junction bases outside the gene matches: 8. CDR1 and CDR2 from the germline V gene are SEHNR and FQNEAQ (reference sequence). The CDR3 totals 14 residues. The CDR3: CASSSTGLKDGYTF. As DNA, the CDR3 is TGTGCCAGCAGCTCGACAGGGTTAAAGGATGGCTACACCTTC. The full variable domain, with the rest looked up from reference TRBV7-9 and TRBJ1-2, is DTGVSQNPRHKITKRGQNVTFRCDPISEHNRLYWYRQTLGQGPEFLTYFQNEAQLEKSRLLSDRFSAERPKGSFSTLEIQRTEQGDSAMYLCASSSTGLKDGYTFGSGTRLTVV.

This clonotype was picked up many times. V usage is TRBV3-1 and J usage is TRBJ1-2, with D possibly matching TRBD1 (6 bases). This CDR3 spans 18 amino acids. Trimming took 4 bases from V and 0 from J, leaving 21 bases between them. CDR1 is LGHDT and CDR2 is YNNKEL in the germline V gene (reference sequence). The CDR3 sequence is CASSPRQVFKIANYGYTF. CDR3 DNA sequence: TGTGCCAGCAGCCCACGACAGGTCTTCAAAATAGCTAACTATGGCTACACCTTC.

This clonotype was recorded at least ten times. The rearrangement uses TRBV29-1 and TRBJ1-3; D is ambiguous. This CDR3 is built from 14 residues. Germline CDR1 reads SQVTM; CDR2 reads ANQGSEA. V was pared by 1 base and J by 0 bases, with 7 bases between. CDR3 loop: CSVEVTGSGNTIYF. The CDR3 DNA follows: TGCAGCGTTGAAGTAACGGGCTCTGGAAACACCATATATTTT. The full variable domain, its missing parts supplied by reference TRBV29-1 and TRBJ1-3, is SAVISQKPSRDICQRGTSLTIQCQVDSQVTMMFWYRQQPGQSLTLIATANQGSEATYESGFVIDKFPISRPNLTFSTLTVSNMSPEDSSIYLCSVEVTGSGNTIYFGEGSWLTVV.

This clonotype was observed at least ten times. CDR3 residues: CASSGGGDSPLHF. The CDR3 region has the DNA TGTGCCAGCAGCGGGGGAGGGGATTCACCCCTCCACTTT. V gene TRBV9 combines with J gene TRBJ1-6; maybe TRBD1 (5 bases). The CDR3 has 13 residues. Between the trimmed V and J ends, which lost 3 bases and 8 bases, there was a span of 9 bases. Per germline, CDR1 SGDLS and CDR2 YYNGEE.

By sample fraction, this clonotype is medium-sized. CDR3: CASSLGYSGTAYNEQFF. The CDR3 nucleotides read TGTGCCAGCAGCTTAGGATATAGCGGGACAGCCTACAATGAGCAGTTCTTC. The J gene is TRBJ2-1, the V gene TRBV13; the D gene is possibly TRBD2 (8 bases). The CDR3 covers 17 residues. The germline V gene encodes CDR1 PRHDT and CDR2 FYEKMQ (reference sequence). Trimming cost V 0 bases and J 2 bases, with 14 bases left between them.

This clonotype was seen at least ten times. The chain recombines TRBV3-1 with TRBJ1-2; D unresolved. CDR1 and CDR2 from the germline V gene are LGHDT and YNNKEL (reference sequence). Deletions cut 1 base from V and 6 bases from J, with 9 bases between. This CDR3 region has 13 residues. The CDR3 DNA sequence: TGTGCCAGCAGCCAAGTCCGGCGAGATGGCTACACCTTC. It encodes CASSQVRRDGYTF.

This clonotype is deemed medium-sized. The chain joins TRBV11-2 to TRBJ2-2; possibly TRBD1 for D (5 bases). V was shortened by 5 bases and J by 7 bases, with 17 bases between the two germline ends. There are 15 residues in the CDR3. CDR1 SGHAT and CDR2 FQNNGV come from the germline V gene. CDR3 residues: CASSPWGRAVGELFF. Here the CDR3 DNA reads TGTGCCAGCAGCCCCTGGGGCAGGGCGGTCGGGGAGCTGTTTTTT.

This clonotype is large. This chain uses TRBV7-9 with TRBJ1-2; D is possibly TRBD1 (5 bases). CDR1 and CDR2 from the germline V gene are SEHNR and FQNEAQ (reference sequence). Trimming left V 0 bases short and J 2 bases short, with 19 bases between. The CDR3 is 18 amino acids. The CDR3 loop reads CASSLARHGGVVNYGYTF. For the CDR3, the DNA is TGTGCCAGCAGCTTAGCGCGCCACGGGGGGGTGGTGAACTATGGCTACACCTTC.

The count of this clonotype is one. A read error may explain this, as a much larger clone is one base away. The missing conserved phenylalanine or tryptophan at the end of this CDR3 makes a read error likely. The chain carries TRBV5-5 and TRBJ2-5, with D perhaps matching TRBD2 (6 bases). V was clipped by 4 bases and J by 2 bases, with 15 bases between them. From germline, CDR1 is SGHKS and CDR2 YYEKEE (reference sequence). The CDR3 is 15 amino acids. The CDR3: CASSMERALQETQYL. The CDR3, as DNA: TGTGCCAGCAGCATGGAGCGGGCGTTACAAGAGACCCAGTACCTC.